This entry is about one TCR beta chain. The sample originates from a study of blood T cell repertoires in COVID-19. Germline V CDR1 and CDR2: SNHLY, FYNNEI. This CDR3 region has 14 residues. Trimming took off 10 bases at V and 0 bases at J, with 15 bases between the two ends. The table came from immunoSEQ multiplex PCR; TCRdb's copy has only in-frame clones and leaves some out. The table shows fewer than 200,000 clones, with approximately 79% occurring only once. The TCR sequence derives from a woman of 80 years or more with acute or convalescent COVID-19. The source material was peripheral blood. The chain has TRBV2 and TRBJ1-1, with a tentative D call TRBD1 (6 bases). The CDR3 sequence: CATTGTTMNTEAFF. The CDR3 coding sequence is TGTGCCACCACCGGGACAACTATGAACACTGAAGCTTTCTTT. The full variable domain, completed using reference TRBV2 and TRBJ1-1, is EPEVTQTPSHQVTQMGQEVILRCVPISNHLYFYWYRQILGQKVEFLVSFYNNEISEKSEIFDDQFSVERPDGSNFTLKIRSTKLEDSAMYFCATTGTTMNTEAFFGQGTRLTVV.